This TCR beta chain was obtained from a study of blood T cell repertoires in COVID-19. Study background: Specimens from acute and convalescent COVID-19 originated in the United States, Italy and Spain. The cDNA or gDNA used as material had been derived from T cells, B-cell-depleted T cells, or PBMCs.

Some clones are missing from TCRdb's copy, which holds only in-frame ones; the method was immunoSEQ multiplex PCR. Of some 150,000 clones listed, about 85% were seen once; the top ten hold approximately 2.5%. V shed 1 base and J shed 2 bases, with 5 bases lying between them. The CDR3 has 13 amino acids. Per the germline V gene, CDR1 is SGHTA and CDR2 is FQGNSA. The TCR originated in a human donor with acute or convalescent COVID-19. The donor label of this sample is uncertain. The genes are TRBV7-2 and TRBJ1-2; no clear D gene. The material sequenced was peripheral blood. The CDR3 reads CASSLGGNYGYTF. Here the CDR3 DNA reads TGTGCCAGCAGCTTAGGAGGGAACTATGGCTACACCTTC.